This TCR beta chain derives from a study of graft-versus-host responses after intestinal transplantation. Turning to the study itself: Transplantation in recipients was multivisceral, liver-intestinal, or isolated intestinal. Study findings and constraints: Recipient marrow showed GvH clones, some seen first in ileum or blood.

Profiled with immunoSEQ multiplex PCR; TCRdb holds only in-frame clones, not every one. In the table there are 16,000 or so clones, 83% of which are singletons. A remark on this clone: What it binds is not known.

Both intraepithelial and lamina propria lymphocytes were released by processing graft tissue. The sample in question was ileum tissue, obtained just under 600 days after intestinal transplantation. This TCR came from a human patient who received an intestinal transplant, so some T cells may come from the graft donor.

CDR3 loop: CASTGGRGARNYGYTF. For the CDR3, the DNA is TGTGCCAGCACGGGAGGTAGGGGGGCGCGAAACTATGGCTACACCTTC. The chain combines TRBV2 with TRBJ1-2, with D possibly being TRBD1 (6 bases). CDR3 length: 16 amino acids. V lost 7 bases and J lost 2, with 20 bases in between. CDR1 SNHLY and CDR2 FYNNEI come from the germline V gene.